The 14 T cell receptor beta chains below all came from one sample that was sequenced in a study of blood T cell repertoires in COVID-19. Profiled with immunoSEQ multiplex PCR; TCRdb holds only in-frame clones, not every one. The data hold tens of thousands of clones, with roughly 77% observed a single time. The source material was peripheral blood. These receptors all come from a man aged 50 to 59 with active or convalescent COVID-19.

The chain links TRBV7-3 to TRBJ2-3; 7 nucleotides match TRBD2. The CDR3 consists of 18 residues. Germline V gene sequence: CDR1 SGHTA, CDR2 FQGTGA. V lost 4 bases and J lost 5; bases outside the gene matches: 18. CDR3 sequence: CASSSPGVAGARRDTQYF. The CDR3, as DNA: TGTGCCAGCAGCTCTCCCGGGGTAGCGGGCGCGCGGCGAGATACGCAGTATTTT.

For this clone: The same CDR3 arises from other DNA sequences in this sample as well. The chain couples TRBV5-1 to TRBJ1-1, with 7 positions matching TRBD1. V trimming: 2 bases; J trimming: 4 bases; junction bases outside the gene matches: 2. The CDR3 spans 13 residues. Germline assignment: CDR1 SGHRS and CDR2 YFSETQ. This CDR3 reads CASSLPGGTEAFF. CDR3 DNA sequence: TGCGCCAGCAGCTTACCAGGGGGCACTGAAGCTTTCTTT. The full variable domain, in which reference TRBV5-1 and TRBJ1-1 provide the parts outside the CDR3, is KAGVTQTPRYLIKTRGQQVTLSCSPISGHRSVSWYQQTPGQGLQFLFEYFSETQRNKGNFPGRFSGRQFSNSRSEMNVSTLELGDSALYLCASSLPGGTEAFFGQGTRLTVV.

This chain connects TRBV25-1 to TRBJ1-4; 10 bases are a match to TRBD1. Germline-derived CDR1 and CDR2 are MGHDK and SYGVNS. Trimming cost V 10 bases and J 4 bases; bases outside gene matches: 3. The CDR3 extends over 13 amino acids. The CDR3 coding sequence is TGTGCCACCGGACAGGGGGGTAATGAAAAACTGTTTTTT. It encodes CATGQGGNEKLFF. Full variable domain (missing parts from reference TRBV25-1 and TRBJ1-4): EADIYQTPRYLVIGTGKKITLECSQTMGHDKMYWYQQDPGMELHLIHYSYGVNSTEKGDLSSESTVSRIRTEHFPLTLESARPSHTSQYLCATGQGGNEKLFFGSGTQLSVL.

The rearrangement links TRBV6-5 to TRBJ1-1; perhaps TRBD1 as D (6 bases). The CDR3 contains 12 residues. V lost 9 bases and J lost 3, with 11 bases in between. Germline V lookup: CDR1 MNHEY, CDR2 SVGAGI. DNA for the CDR3: TGTGCCAGTAGGGGGGGCTACACTGAAGCTTTCTTT. This encodes CASRGGYTEAFF.

The V gene is TRBV6-1, the J gene TRBJ2-3; 7 nucleotides line up with TRBD2. The CDR3 is 16 residues long. Germline V lookup: CDR1 MNHNS, CDR2 SASEGT. Trimming cost V 0 bases and J 4 bases; bases outside gene matches: 7. CDR3: CASSEAAGRLADTQYF. CDR3 sequence (DNA): TGTGCCAGCAGTGAAGCAGCGGGGCGGCTAGCAGATACGCAGTATTTT.

The chain couples TRBV3-1 (or the pseudogene TRBV3-2) to TRBJ2-7; TRBD2 matches 14 bases. The V gene's germline CDR1 is LGHDT and CDR2 YNNKEL (reference sequence). Trimming took 5 bases from V and 3 from J; bases not matched to a gene: 6. This CDR3 spans 16 amino acids. The CDR3 spells CASSSGLAGASYEQYF. The CDR3 nucleotides are TGTGCCAGCAGCTCGGGACTAGCGGGGGCCAGCTACGAGCAGTACTTC.

The rearrangement uses TRBV7-2 and TRBJ2-1, with a possible D match to TRBD2 (6 bases). Germline CDR1 reads SGHTA; CDR2 reads FQGNSA. The CDR3 contains 15 residues. V lost 5 bases, J lost 4 bases, and 15 bases lay in between. The CDR3 DNA reads TGTGCCAGCAGCCGTTCGGCGGGGCGGTACAATGAGCAGTTCTTC. Protein product: CASSRSAGRYNEQFF.

The J gene is TRBJ2-1, the V gene TRBV7-8, with a possible D match to TRBD2 (6 bases). V gave up 0 bases and J gave up 1 base, with 10 bases separating them. Germline V gives CDR1 SGHVS, CDR2 FQNEAQ. The length of the CDR3 is 16 residues. The CDR3 DNA sequence: TGTGCCAGCAGCTTAGCCGTCGGGGGTTCCTACAATGAGCAGTTCTTC. Translating gives CASSLAVGGSYNEQFF.

This chain uses TRBV20-1 with TRBJ2-7; 8 bases match TRBD2. The CDR3 is 13 amino acids. J lost 0 bases, V lost 3 bases, and 1 base had no gene match. Germline CDR1 is DFQATT and CDR2 is SNEGSKA (reference sequence). The CDR3 here is CSASSGNSYEQYF. DNA for the CDR3: TGCAGTGCTAGTAGCGGGAACTCCTACGAGCAGTACTTC.

This sequence joins TRBV10-3 and TRBJ2-3; D might be TRBD1 (6 bases). Trimming pared 3 bases from V and 3 bases from J, leaving 13 bases between. CDR3 length: 15 residues. The germline CDR1 and CDR2 sequences are ENHRY and SYGVKD. The CDR3 is CAISEGSGATDTQYF. The DNA for the CDR3 is TGTGCCATCAGTGAAGGTTCAGGGGCAACAGATACGCAGTATTTT.

The chain uses TRBV20-1 and TRBJ1-1, with D maybe TRBD1 (6 bases). Trimming left V 5 bases short and J 6 bases short, with 7 bases between. The CDR3 is made up of 10 amino acids. Germline CDR1 is DFQATT and CDR2 is SNEGSKA (reference sequence). The CDR3 sequence is CSAHRAEAFF. In DNA, the CDR3 is TGCAGTGCTCACAGGGCTGAAGCTTTCTTT.

The table lists this clone with a few counts. The chain joins TRBV9 to TRBJ1-3; D uncertain. The length of the CDR3 is 15 residues. Germline V CDR1 and CDR2: SGDLS, YYNGEE. V was cut by 0 bases and J by 0 bases, with 7 bases left in between. CDR3 amino acids: CASSVGAYSGNTIYF. The CDR3 region has the DNA TGTGCCAGCAGCGTAGGAGCGTACTCTGGAAACACCATATATTTT. The whole variable domain, remainder taken from reference TRBV9 and TRBJ1-3, is DSGVTQTPKHLITATGQRVTLRCSPRSGDLSVYWYQQSLDQGLQFLIQYYNGEERAKGNILERFSAQQFPDLHSELNLSSLELGDSALYFCASSVGAYSGNTIYFGEGSWLTVV.

The chain employs TRBV18 and TRBJ2-3; D is unresolved. This CDR3 contains 13 residues. Trimming pared 0 bases from V and 9 bases from J, leaving 10 bases between. Per germline, CDR1 KGHSH and CDR2 LQKENI. The CDR3 sequence is CASSPPTSETQYF. The CDR3, as DNA: TGTGCCAGCTCACCACCGACCAGCGAAACGCAGTATTTT.

This clone came up a few times. The chain is built from TRBV15 and TRBJ1-3, with D unclear. V was clipped by 0 bases and J by 2 bases, with 11 bases between them. The germline V gene has CDR1 LNHNV and CDR2 YYDKDF (reference sequence). The length of the CDR3 is 16 residues. In DNA form, the CDR3 reads TGTGCCACCAGCAGAGATCGGCCGGGTGCTGGAAACACCATATATTTT. It yields the protein CATSRDRPGAGNTIYF.